The 17 T cell receptor beta chains reported below all come from one sample, sequenced in a study of blood T cell repertoires in COVID-19. The data were produced by immunoSEQ multiplex PCR, yet TCRdb's version contains in-frame clones alone and is incomplete. Among 150,000 to 200,000 clones, approximately 80% were seen once, and the ten largest hold 8% to 13%. The source material was PBMCs or T cells enriched from blood (not recorded which). The source of these receptors is a middle-aged man who had recovered from COVID-19.

This chain connects TRBV28 to TRBJ2-1; 8 bases are a match to TRBD1. The germline V gene encodes CDR1 MDHEN and CDR2 SYDVKM. The CDR3 contains 16 residues. V shed 6 bases and J 7 bases; nucleotides not matched to a gene: 14. The chain's CDR3 is CASSRVRPGGKNEQFF. CDR3 in DNA: TGTGCCAGCAGCCGGGTAAGGCCAGGGGGCAAAAATGAGCAGTTCTTC.

V usage is TRBV19 and J usage is TRBJ2-3; D is unclear. The length of the CDR3 is 12 residues. Germline V CDR1 and CDR2: LNHDA, SQIVND (reference sequence). V gave up 6 bases and J gave up 4 bases, with 8 bases separating them. DNA of the CDR3: TGTGCCAGTAGCCCAGGTCCAGATACGCAGTATTTT. It codes for CASSPGPDTQYF.

The chain has TRBV27 and TRBJ1-4; D unclear. This CDR3 has 15 amino acids. Germline V CDR1 and CDR2: MNHEY, SMNVEV (reference sequence). V lost 2 bases, J lost 0 bases, and 7 bases lay in between. The CDR3 sequence is CASSLAGATNEKLFF. The CDR3 DNA sequence: TGTGCCAGCAGTTTAGCGGGTGCAACTAATGAAAAACTGTTTTTT.

CDR3 DNA: TGTGCCAGCTCACCTTTTCAGACAGGGGAGACCCAGTACTTC. Its protein is CASSPFQTGETQYF. The rearrangement links TRBV18 to TRBJ2-5, with TRBD1 identical over 7 bases. This CDR3 is built from 14 residues. Germline-derived CDR1 and CDR2 are KGHSH and LQKENI. V was pared by 3 bases and J by 5 bases, with 6 bases of the junction left unmatched.

This clone came up a few times. This chain links TRBV5-5 with TRBJ1-2; D not resolved. Germline lookup yields CDR1 SGHKS and CDR2 YYEKEE (reference sequence). Trimming pared 4 bases from V and 7 bases from J, leaving 14 bases between. The CDR3 is 13 amino acids. The CDR3 nucleotides read TGTGCCAGCAGCCTGACACGTCTGACTGGCTACACCTTC. This gives the protein CASSLTRLTGYTF.

The rearrangement links TRBV24-1 to TRBJ2-1; 7 bases agree with TRBD1. Per the germline V gene, CDR1 is KGHDR and CDR2 is SFDVKD. The CDR3 spans 16 residues. V lost 2 bases to trimming and J lost 2 bases; unmatched junction nucleotides: 5. Here the CDR3 reads CATSDSRGGTYNEQFF. CDR3 bases: TGTGCCACCAGTGATTCCCGAGGGGGCACCTACAATGAGCAGTTCTTC.

This chain links TRBV3-1 (or the pseudogene TRBV3-2) with TRBJ2-7; 13 nucleotides match TRBD2. J was trimmed by 2 bases and V by 4 bases; bases with no gene match: 8. The length of the CDR3 is 17 residues. CDR1 and CDR2 (germline): LGHDT, YNNKEL (reference sequence). CDR3 bases: TGTGCCAGCAGCCCCCAGGTAGGACTAGCGGGGGCCTACGAGCAGTACTTC. Translating it yields CASSPQVGLAGAYEQYF.

This rearrangement joins TRBV5-1 to TRBJ2-1; 7 bases agree with TRBD2. Germline CDR1 is SGHRS and CDR2 is YFSETQ. V trimming: 2 bases; J trimming: 9 bases; junction bases outside the gene matches: 11. This CDR3 region has 15 residues. CDR3 amino acids: CASSFLRQTGGEQFF. CDR3 nucleotide sequence: TGCGCCAGCAGCTTCCTAAGACAGACGGGGGGTGAGCAGTTCTTC.

The J gene is TRBJ2-7, the V gene TRBV19; maybe TRBD2 (6 bases). Germline V CDR1 and CDR2: LNHDA, SQIVND (reference sequence). The CDR3 covers 13 residues. V lost 5 bases and J lost 3, with 11 bases in between. CDR3 amino acids: CASSRRDLYEQYF. CDR3 bases: TGTGCCAGTAGTCGGCGGGACCTCTACGAGCAGTACTTC. Together with reference TRBV19 and TRBJ2-7, the CDR3 gives the full variable domain: DGGITQSPKYLFRKEGQNVTLSCEQNLNHDAMYWYRQDPGQGLRLIYYSQIVNDFQKGDIAEGYSVSREKKESFPLTVTSAQKNPTAFYLCASSRRDLYEQYFGPGTRLTVT.

The CDR3 is CASSFTPNYGYTF. The CDR3 DNA sequence: TGTGCCAGCAGCTTTACACCAAACTATGGCTACACCTTC. The chain carries TRBV14 and TRBJ1-2, with D uncertain. The CDR3 is made up of 13 amino acids. Trimming took 5 bases from V and 2 from J, leaving 9 bases between them. The V gene's germline CDR1 is SGHDN and CDR2 FVKESK. The variable domain in full, with the rest retrieved from reference TRBV14 and TRBJ1-2, is EAGVTQFPSHSVIEKGQTVTLRCDPISGHDNLYWYRRVMGKEIKFLLHFVKESKQDESGMPNNRFLAERTGGTYSTLKVQPAELEDSGVYFCASSFTPNYGYTFGSGTRLTVV.

This chain connects TRBV12-1 to TRBJ1-5. TRBV12-1 is a pseudogene. There are 16 residues in the CDR3. The DNA of the CDR3 is TGTGCCAGCAGCTTAACCTCGGGAGGCCGAAAGCAGCCCCAGCATTTT. It specifies CASSLTSGGRKQPQHF.

The chain joins TRBV4-2 to TRBJ2-1; 10 positions match TRBD2. This CDR3 is built from 16 residues. V shed 4 bases, J shed 6 bases, and the junction held 9 bases outside the gene matches. Germline V gene sequence: CDR1 LGHNA, CDR2 YNFKEQ. This CDR3 reads CASSLARAGGGNEQFF. In nucleotides, the CDR3 is TGTGCCAGCAGCCTAGCCCGAGCGGGAGGGGGCAATGAGCAGTTCTTC.

The chain couples TRBV19 to TRBJ2-6, with D possibly TRBD1 on 6 matching bases. The CDR3 extends over 19 amino acids. Trimming took off 7 bases at V and 0 bases at J, with 22 bases between the two ends. The germline V gene encodes CDR1 LNHDA and CDR2 SQIVND (reference sequence). The CDR3 region has the DNA TGTGCCAGTATAGCGTGGTCGGGCAGGGGAGTCTCTGGGGCCAACGTCCTGACTTTC. Translation gives CASIAWSGRGVSGANVLTF.

The chain recombines TRBV6-6 with TRBJ2-5; tentatively, D is TRBD1 (5 bases). This CDR3 is 12 amino acids long. Germline CDR1 MNHNY, CDR2 SVGAGI (reference sequence). V lost 6 bases, J lost 5 bases, and 10 bases lay in between. The CDR3 DNA sequence: TGTGCCAGCAGGGGGCTGGGTGAGACCCAGTACTTC. Protein: CASRGLGETQYF.

The chain carries TRBV29-1 and TRBJ1-5, with 8 bases that match TRBD1. CDR3 length: 14 residues. The ends lost 6 bases at V and 4 bases at J; junction bases unmatched: 8. Per germline, CDR1 SQVTM and CDR2 ANQGSEA. In nucleotides, the CDR3 is TGCAGCGTATCAGGGGGCGATCGGAATCAGCCCCAGCATTTT. Protein: CSVSGGDRNQPQHF.

This clone was detected once. This sequence joins TRBV6-5 and TRBJ1-2, with D perhaps TRBD1 (6 bases). The CDR3 has 15 residues. The germline CDR1 and CDR2 sequences are MNHEY and SVGAGI. The V end was cut by 6 bases, the J end by 2 bases, with 16 bases between. The CDR3, as DNA: TGTGCCAGCAGGGGAAGAGGGGGGGCGAACTATGGCTACACCTTC. Its protein product is CASRGRGGANYGYTF.

The CDR3 reads CSVGLAVTTDTQYF. CDR3 sequence (DNA): TGCAGCGTAGGACTAGCGGTCACCACAGATACGCAGTATTTT. This chain uses TRBV29-1 with TRBJ2-3; 10 bases match TRBD2. The V segment lost 6 bases and the J segment 2 bases; nucleotides outside the gene matches: 5. This CDR3 contains 14 residues. CDR1 is SQVTM and CDR2 is ANQGSEA in the germline V gene.